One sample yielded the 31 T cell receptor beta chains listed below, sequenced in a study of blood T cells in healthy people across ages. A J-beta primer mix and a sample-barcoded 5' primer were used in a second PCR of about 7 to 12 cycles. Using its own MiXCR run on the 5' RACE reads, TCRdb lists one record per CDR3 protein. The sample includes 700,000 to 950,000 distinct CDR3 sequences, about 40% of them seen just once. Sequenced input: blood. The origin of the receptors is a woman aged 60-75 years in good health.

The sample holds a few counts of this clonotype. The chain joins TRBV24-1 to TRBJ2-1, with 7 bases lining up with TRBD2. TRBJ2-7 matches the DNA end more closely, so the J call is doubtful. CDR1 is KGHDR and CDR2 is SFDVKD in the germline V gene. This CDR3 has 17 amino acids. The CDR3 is CATSDLPGGSTDNEQYF. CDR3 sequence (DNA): TGTGCCACCAGTGATTTGCCAGGCGGGAGTACCGACAATGAGCAGTACTTC.

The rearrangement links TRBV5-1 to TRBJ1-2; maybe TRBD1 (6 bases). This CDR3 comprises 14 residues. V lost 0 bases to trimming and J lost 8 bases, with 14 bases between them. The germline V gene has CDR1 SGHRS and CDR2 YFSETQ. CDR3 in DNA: TGCGCCAGCAGCTTGGACAGGGTATCACAAGGCTACACCTTC. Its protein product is CASSLDRVSQGYTF. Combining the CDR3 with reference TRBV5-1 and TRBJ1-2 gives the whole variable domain KAGVTQTPRYLIKTRGQQVTLSCSPISGHRSVSWYQQTPGQGLQFLFEYFSETQRNKGNFPGRFSGRQFSNSRSEMNVSTLELGDSALYLCASSLDRVSQGYTFGSGTRLTVV.

The CDR3 DNA follows: TGTGCCAGCAAGGCCGGAGAACAGGTCTCGCGTGAGCAGTTCTTC. It specifies CASKAGEQVSREQFF. This chain joins TRBV28 and TRBJ2-1, with a weak D call TRBD1 (5 bases). Germline assignment: CDR1 MDHEN and CDR2 SYDVKM. V dropped 7 bases and J dropped 9 bases, with 22 bases sitting between them. The CDR3 spans 15 residues.

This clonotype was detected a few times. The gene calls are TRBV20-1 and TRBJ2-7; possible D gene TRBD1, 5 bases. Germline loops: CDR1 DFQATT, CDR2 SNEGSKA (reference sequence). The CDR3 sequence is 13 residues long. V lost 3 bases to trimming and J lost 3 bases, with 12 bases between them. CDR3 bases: TGCAGTGCTAGTTCGGGCAGGGACTACGAGCAGTACTTC. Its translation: CSASSGRDYEQYF.

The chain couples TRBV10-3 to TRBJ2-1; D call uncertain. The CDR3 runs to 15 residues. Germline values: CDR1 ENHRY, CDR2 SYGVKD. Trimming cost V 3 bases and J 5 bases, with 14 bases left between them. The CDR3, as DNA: TGTGCCATCAGTGAAACGGTCCTATTGGACAATGAGCAGTTCTTC. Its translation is CAISETVLLDNEQFF.

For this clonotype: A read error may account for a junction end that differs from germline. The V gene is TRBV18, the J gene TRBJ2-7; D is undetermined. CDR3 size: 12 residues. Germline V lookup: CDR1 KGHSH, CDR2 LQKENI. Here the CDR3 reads CASSPRQDEQHF. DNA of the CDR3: TGTGCCAGCTCACCGCGGCAGGATGAGCAGCACTTC. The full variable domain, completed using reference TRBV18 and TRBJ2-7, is NAGVMQNPRHLVRRRGQEARLRCSPMKGHSHVYWYRQLPEEGLKFMVYLQKENIIDESGMPKERFSAEFPKEGPSILRIQQVVRGDSAAYFCASSPRQDEQHFGPGTRLTVT.

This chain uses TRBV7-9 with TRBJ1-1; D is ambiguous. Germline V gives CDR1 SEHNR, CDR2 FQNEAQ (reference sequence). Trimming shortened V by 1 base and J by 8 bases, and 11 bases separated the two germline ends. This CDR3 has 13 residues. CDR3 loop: CASSLDMGREAFF. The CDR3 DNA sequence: TGTGCCAGCAGCTTAGACATGGGCAGGGAAGCTTTCTTT.

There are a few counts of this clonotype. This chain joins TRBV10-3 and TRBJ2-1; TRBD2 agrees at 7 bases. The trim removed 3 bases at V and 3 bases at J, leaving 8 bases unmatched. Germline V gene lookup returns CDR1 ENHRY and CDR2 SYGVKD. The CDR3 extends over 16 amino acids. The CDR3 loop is CAISDASGIDYNEQFF. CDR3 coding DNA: TGTGCCATCAGTGACGCAAGCGGGATAGACTACAATGAGCAGTTCTTC.

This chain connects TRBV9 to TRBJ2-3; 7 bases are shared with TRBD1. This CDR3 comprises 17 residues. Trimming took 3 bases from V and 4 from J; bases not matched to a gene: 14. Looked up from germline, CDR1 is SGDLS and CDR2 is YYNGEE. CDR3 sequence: CASSASGQPSAADTQYF. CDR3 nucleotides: TGTGCCAGCAGCGCCTCGGGACAGCCCTCAGCCGCAGATACGCAGTATTTT.

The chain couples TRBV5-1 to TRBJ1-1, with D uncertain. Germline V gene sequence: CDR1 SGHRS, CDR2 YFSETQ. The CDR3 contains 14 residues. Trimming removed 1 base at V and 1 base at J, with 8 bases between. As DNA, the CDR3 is TGCGCCAGCAGCTTGTCCTGGGAGAACACTGAAGCTTTCTTT. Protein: CASSLSWENTEAFF.

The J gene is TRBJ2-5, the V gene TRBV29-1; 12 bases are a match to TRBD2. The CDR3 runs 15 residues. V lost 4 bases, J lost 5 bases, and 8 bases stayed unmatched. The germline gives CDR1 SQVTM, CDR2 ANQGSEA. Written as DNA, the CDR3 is TGCAGCGTTGCTGGAGCTAGCGGGGGGGCCGAGACCCAGTACTTC. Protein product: CSVAGASGGAETQYF.

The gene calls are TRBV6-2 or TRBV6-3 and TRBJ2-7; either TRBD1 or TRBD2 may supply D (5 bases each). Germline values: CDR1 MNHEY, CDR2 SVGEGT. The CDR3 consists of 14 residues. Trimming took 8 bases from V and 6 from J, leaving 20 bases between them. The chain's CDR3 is CASAGSGGDPEQYF. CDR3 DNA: TGTGCCAGCGCGGGTTCTGGGGGAGATCCCGAGCAGTACTTC.

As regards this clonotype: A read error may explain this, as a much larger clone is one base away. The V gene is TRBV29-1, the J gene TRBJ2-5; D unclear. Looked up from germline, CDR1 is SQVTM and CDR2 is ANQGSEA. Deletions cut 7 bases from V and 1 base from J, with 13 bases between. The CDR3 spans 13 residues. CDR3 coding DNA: TGCAGCGGCGACCCAGGTTCCCAAGAGACCCAGTACTTC. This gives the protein CSGDPGSQETQYF.

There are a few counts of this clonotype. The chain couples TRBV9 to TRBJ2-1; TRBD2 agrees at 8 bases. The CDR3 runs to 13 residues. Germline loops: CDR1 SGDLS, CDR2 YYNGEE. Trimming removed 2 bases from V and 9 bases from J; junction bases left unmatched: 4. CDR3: CASSVGGGTEQFF. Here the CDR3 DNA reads TGTGCCAGCAGCGTCGGGGGGGGGACTGAGCAGTTCTTC.

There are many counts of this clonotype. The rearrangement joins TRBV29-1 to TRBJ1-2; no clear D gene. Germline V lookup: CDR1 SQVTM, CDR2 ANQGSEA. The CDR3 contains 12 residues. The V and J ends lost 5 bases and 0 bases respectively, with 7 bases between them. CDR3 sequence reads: CSVSTANYGYTF. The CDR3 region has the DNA TGCAGCGTTAGTACCGCTAACTATGGCTACACCTTC.

The CDR3 region has the DNA TGTGCCAGCAGTCGGGACAGAATGAACACTGAAGCTTTCTTT. Its protein is CASSRDRMNTEAFF. V is TRBV12-3 or TRBV12-4 and J is TRBJ1-1, with 7 bases identical to TRBD1. Trimming removed 5 bases from V and 0 bases from J; junction bases left unmatched: 3. This CDR3 has 14 residues.

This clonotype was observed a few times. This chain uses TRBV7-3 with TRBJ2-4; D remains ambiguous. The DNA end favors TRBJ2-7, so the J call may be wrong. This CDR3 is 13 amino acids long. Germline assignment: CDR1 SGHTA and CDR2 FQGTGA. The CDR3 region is CASSFGPAGEQYF. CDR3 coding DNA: TGTGCCAGCAGCTTTGGTCCCGCAGGCGAGCAGTACTTC.

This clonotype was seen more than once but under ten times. As DNA, the CDR3 is TGTGCCAGCAGCCAACCCCGGGAGGGGTCCGAGACCCAGTACTTC. Residues: CASSQPREGSETQYF. The gene calls are TRBV4-2 and TRBJ2-5, with 8 nucleotides matching TRBD2. CDR1 and CDR2 (germline): LGHNA, YNFKEQ. Germline trimming cut 2 bases from V and 5 bases from J; bases unmatched to any gene: 7. CDR3 size: 15 residues.

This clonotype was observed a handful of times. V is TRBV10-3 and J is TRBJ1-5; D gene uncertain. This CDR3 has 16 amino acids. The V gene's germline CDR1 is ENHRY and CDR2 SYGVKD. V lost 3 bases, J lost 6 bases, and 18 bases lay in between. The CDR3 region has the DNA TGTGCCATCAGTGATCAGGACTCAATCATCGGTCAGCCCCAGCATTTT. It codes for CAISDQDSIIGQPQHF.

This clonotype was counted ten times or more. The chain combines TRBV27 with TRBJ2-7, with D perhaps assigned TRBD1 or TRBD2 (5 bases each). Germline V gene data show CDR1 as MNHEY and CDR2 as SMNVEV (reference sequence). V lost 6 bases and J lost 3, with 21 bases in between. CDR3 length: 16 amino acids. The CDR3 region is CASSGVSMTEHYEQYF. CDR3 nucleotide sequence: TGTGCCAGCAGCGGGGTTTCGATGACAGAGCACTACGAGCAGTACTTC.

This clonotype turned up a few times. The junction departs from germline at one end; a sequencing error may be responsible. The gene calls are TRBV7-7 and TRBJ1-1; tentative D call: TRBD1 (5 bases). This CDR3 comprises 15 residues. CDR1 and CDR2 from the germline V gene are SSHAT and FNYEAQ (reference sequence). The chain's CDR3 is CASSLGTRANTEAFF. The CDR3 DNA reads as TGTGCTAGCAGCTTAGGGACCCGGGCGAACACTGAAGCTTTCTTT. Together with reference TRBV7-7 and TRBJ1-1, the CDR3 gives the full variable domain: GAGVSQSPRYKVTKRGQDVTLRCDPISSHATLYWYQQALGQGPEFLTYFNYEAQPDKSGLPSDRFSAERPEGSISTLTIQRTEQRDSAMYRCASSLGTRANTEAFFGQGTRLTVV.

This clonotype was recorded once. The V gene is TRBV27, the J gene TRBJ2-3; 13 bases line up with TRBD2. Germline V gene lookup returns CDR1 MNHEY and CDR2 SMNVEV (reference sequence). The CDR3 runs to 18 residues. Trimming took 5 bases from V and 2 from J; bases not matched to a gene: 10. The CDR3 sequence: CASSPLRTSGGTTDTQYF. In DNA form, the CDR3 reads TGTGCCAGCAGTCCTCTCCGGACTAGCGGGGGCACCACAGATACGCAGTATTTT.

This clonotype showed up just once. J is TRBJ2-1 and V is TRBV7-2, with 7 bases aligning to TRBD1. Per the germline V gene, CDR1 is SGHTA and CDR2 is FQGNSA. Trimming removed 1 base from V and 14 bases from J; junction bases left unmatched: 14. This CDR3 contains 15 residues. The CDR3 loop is CASSLGGQVLTPKFF. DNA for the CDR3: TGTGCCAGCAGCTTAGGAGGACAGGTTCTTACCCCAAAGTTCTTC.

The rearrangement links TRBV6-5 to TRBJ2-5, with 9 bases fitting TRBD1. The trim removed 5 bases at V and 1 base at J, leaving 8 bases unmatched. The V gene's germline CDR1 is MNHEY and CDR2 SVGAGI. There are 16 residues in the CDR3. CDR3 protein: CASSPGTGLLQETQYF. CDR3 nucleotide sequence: TGTGCCAGCAGTCCGGGGACAGGGTTACTCCAAGAGACCCAGTACTTC.

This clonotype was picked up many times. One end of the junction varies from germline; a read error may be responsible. The CDR3, as DNA: TGTGCTAGCAGCTTCTCCCCAGGGGGGAATGAGCAGTTCTTC. Translation gives CASSFSPGGNEQFF. This sequence joins TRBV7-7 and TRBJ2-1, with D perhaps TRBD1 (7 bases). Per the germline V gene, CDR1 is SSHAT and CDR2 is FNYEAQ (reference sequence). CDR3 size: 14 residues.

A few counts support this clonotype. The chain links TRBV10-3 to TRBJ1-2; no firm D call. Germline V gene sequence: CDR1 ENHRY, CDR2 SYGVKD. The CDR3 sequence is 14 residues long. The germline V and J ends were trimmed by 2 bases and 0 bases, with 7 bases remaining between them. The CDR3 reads CAISEGTSNYGYTF. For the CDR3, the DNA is TGTGCCATCAGTGAGGGCACCTCTAACTATGGCTACACCTTC.

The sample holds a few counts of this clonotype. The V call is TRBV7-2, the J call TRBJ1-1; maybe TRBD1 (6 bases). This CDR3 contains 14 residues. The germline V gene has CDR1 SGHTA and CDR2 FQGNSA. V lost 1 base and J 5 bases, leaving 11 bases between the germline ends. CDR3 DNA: TGTGCCAGCAGCTTAGAAGCAGGGGTTACTGAAGCTTTCTTT. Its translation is CASSLEAGVTEAFF.

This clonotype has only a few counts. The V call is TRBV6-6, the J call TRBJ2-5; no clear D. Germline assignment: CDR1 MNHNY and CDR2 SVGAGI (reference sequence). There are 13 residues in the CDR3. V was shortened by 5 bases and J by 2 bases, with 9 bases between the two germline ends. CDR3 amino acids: CASSALRQETQYF. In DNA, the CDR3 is TGTGCCAGCAGTGCGCTCAGGCAAGAGACCCAGTACTTC.

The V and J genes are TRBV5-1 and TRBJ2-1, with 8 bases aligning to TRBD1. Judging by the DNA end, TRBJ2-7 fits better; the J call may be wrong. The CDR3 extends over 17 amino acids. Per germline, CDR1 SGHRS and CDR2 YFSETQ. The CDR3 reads CASSPRGQGQIYNEQYF. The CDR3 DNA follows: TGCGCCAGCAGCCCCCGCGGACAGGGCCAAATTTACAATGAGCAGTACTTC.

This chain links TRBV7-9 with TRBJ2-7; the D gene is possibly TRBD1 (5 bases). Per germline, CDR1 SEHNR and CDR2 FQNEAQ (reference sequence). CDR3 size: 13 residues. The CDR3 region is CALLTGNSYEQYF. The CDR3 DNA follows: TGTGCGCTGCTCACAGGTAACTCCTACGAGCAGTACTTC.

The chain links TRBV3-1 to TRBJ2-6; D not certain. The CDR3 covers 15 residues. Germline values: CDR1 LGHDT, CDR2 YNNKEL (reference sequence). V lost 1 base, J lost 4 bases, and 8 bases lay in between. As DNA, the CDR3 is TGTGCCAGCAGCCAAGTTGCGACGGGGGCCAACGTCCTGACTTTC. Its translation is CASSQVATGANVLTF.